These 15 T cell receptor beta chains came from one sample sequenced in a study of glioma-infiltrating T cells. Amplification of TCR alpha and beta CDR3 regions from RNA used iRepertoire nested multiplex PCR. TCRdb called the multiplex PCR reads again in MiXCR, with one record for every CDR3 protein. This sample has more than 300,000 distinct CDR3 sequences, with 35% to 45% found just once. The sequencing sample was made of glioma tissue, nonneoplastic brain tissue, or PBMCs (not recorded which). The receptors shown here come from a human donor with low-grade glioma or glioblastoma, undergoing nonglioma brain surgery, or in good health (not recorded which).

As concerns this clonotype: It may be a read error: a sequence one base away is much more abundant. The genes are TRBV3-1 and TRBJ1-2; D ambiguous. Looked up from germline, CDR1 is LGHDT and CDR2 is YNNKEL (reference sequence). This CDR3 has 13 amino acids. CDR3: CASSLSPNYGHTF. CDR3 sequence (DNA): TGTGCCAGCAGCCTATCTCCTAACTATGGCCACACCTTC.

Worth noting for this clonotype: A clone one base away is much larger, so this may be a read error. This chain joins TRBV20-1 and TRBJ2-3; TRBD1 matches 7 bases. V lost 0 bases to trimming and J lost 5 bases; unmatched junction nucleotides: 8. The CDR3 contains 15 residues. CDR1 DFQATT and CDR2 SNEGSKA come from the germline V gene (reference sequence). The CDR3 bases are TGCAGTGCTAGAGATCGAAAGGGGGCCAAAGATACGCAGTATTTT. Translation: CSARDRKGAKDTQYF.

This chain connects TRBV7-2 to TRBJ2-1; D not resolved. CDR3 length equals 11 residues. CDR1 is SGHTA and CDR2 is FQGNSA in the germline V gene. Trimming took off 7 bases at V and 9 bases at J, with 10 bases between the two ends. The CDR3 spells CASTGGGEQFF. CDR3 sequence (DNA): TGTGCCAGCACCGGCGGTGGTGAGCAGTTCTTC. Full variable domain (missing parts from reference TRBV7-2 and TRBJ2-1): GAGVSQSPSNKVTEKGKDVELRCDPISGHTALYWYRQSLGQGLEFLIYFQGNSAPDKSGLPSDRFSAERTGGSVSTLTIQRTQQEDSAVYLCASTGGGEQFFGPGTRLTVL.

This clonotype was recorded a few times. V usage is TRBV4-1 and J usage is TRBJ2-7; 7 bases map to TRBD2. This CDR3 comprises 17 residues. The J segment lost 0 bases and the V segment lost 4 bases, leaving 12 bases of the junction unmatched. Germline-derived CDR1 and CDR2 are MGHRA and YSYEKL. The CDR3 DNA sequence: TGCGCCAGCAGCCTATTTCCTAGCGGCCGAAGCTCCTACGAGCAGTACTTC. It is translated as CASSLFPSGRSSYEQYF.

With respect to this clonotype: With a much larger clone just one base away, this may be a read error. The chain is built from TRBV28 and TRBJ1-5; tentatively, D is TRBD1 (5 bases). The germline CDR1 and CDR2 sequences are MDHEN and SYDVKM. The CDR3 consists of 19 residues. V lost 4 bases, J lost 4 bases, and 26 bases lay in between. CDR3 protein: CASSSYGYLGHANNQPQHF. CDR3 coding DNA: TGTGCCAGCAGTTCATATGGTTACTTAGGACATGCAAATAATCAGCCCCAGCATTTT.

This chain links TRBV4-2 with TRBJ1-4; D unresolved. CDR3 length: 15 residues. The V end was cut by 1 base, the J end by 7 bases, with 13 bases between. Looked up from germline, CDR1 is LGHNA and CDR2 is YNFKEQ. The CDR3 sequence: CASSQGRAGSEKLFF. Here the CDR3 DNA reads TGTGCCAGCAGCCAAGGGAGGGCAGGATCTGAAAAACTGTTTTTT.

This chain joins TRBV27 and TRBJ2-7, with 9 bases fitting TRBD1. V trimming: 5 bases; J trimming: 2 bases; junction bases outside the gene matches: 7. The CDR3 contains 15 residues. CDR1 is MNHEY, CDR2 SMNVEV, per germline (reference sequence). CDR3 DNA sequence: TGTGCCAGCAGTCCTGGGGGACAGGGCCCCTACGAGCAGTACTTC. Translated: CASSPGGQGPYEQYF.

The rearrangement links TRBV20-1 to TRBJ1-2, with D perhaps matching TRBD1 (5 bases). The CDR3 spans 16 residues. V gave up 5 bases and J gave up 3 bases, with 22 bases separating them. In germline, CDR1 is DFQATT, CDR2 SNEGSKA (reference sequence). The CDR3 region is CSAGRQGYGWDYGYTF. For the CDR3, the DNA is TGCAGTGCTGGACGGCAGGGCTACGGGTGGGACTATGGCTACACCTTC.

J is TRBJ2-3 and V is TRBV7-8, with a weak D call TRBD2 (6 bases). Germline CDR1 is SGHVS and CDR2 is FQNEAQ. The V end was cut by 3 bases, the J end by 1 base, with 17 bases between. The CDR3 is 17 amino acids. The CDR3 here is CASSFLSASVGTDTQYF. The DNA for the CDR3 is TGTGCCAGCAGCTTCTTATCGGCTAGCGTCGGCACAGATACGCAGTATTTT.

Details on this clonotype: Mismatch with germline at one junction end may stem from a read error. The chain links TRBV12-3 or TRBV12-4 to TRBJ2-7; 11 bases align to TRBD2. The CDR3 covers 12 residues. The CDR3 loop reads CASRLTSGVLFF. CDR3 DNA: TGTGCCAGCAGGTTGACTAGCGGGGTGCTCTTTTTC.

CDR3 sequence: CASSDHTGGSGNTIYF. The CDR3 DNA sequence: TGTGCCAGCAGTGATCATACAGGGGGATCTGGAAACACCATATATTTT. This chain uses TRBV6-1 with TRBJ1-3; TRBD1 matches 8 bases. This CDR3 has 16 amino acids. Germline values: CDR1 MNHNS, CDR2 SASEGT. The V and J ends lost 3 bases and 1 base, in that order; junction bases with no gene match: 5.

Comment on this clonotype: At one boundary the junction diverges from the germline segment, which might be a read error. The chain carries TRBV7-7 and TRBJ2-5; TRBD2 might be the D (5 bases). The CDR3 has 13 residues. In germline, CDR1 is SSHAT, CDR2 FNYEAQ (reference sequence). CDR3 bases: TGTGCTAGCAGCCGGACGACTCGGGGGACCCAGTACTTC. It codes for CASSRTTRGTQYF.

V usage is TRBV4-3 and J usage is TRBJ2-7, with TRBD1 identical over 7 bases. After removal of 0 bases from V and 1 base from J, the junction contained 9 bases not matched to a gene. This CDR3 comprises 17 residues. CDR1 and CDR2 from the germline V gene are LGHNA and YSLEER. The CDR3 bases are TGCGCCAGCAGCCAAGATTTAATAGGCAGGGGGTCCTACGAGCAGTACTTC. It codes for CASSQDLIGRGSYEQYF.

In the case of this clonotype: The junction departs from the called germline gene at one end, perhaps through a read error. CDR3 sequence (DNA): TGCGCCAGCAGCCTGAACAGGTGGGACAATGAGCAGTTCTTC. Protein sequence: CASSLNRWDNEQFF. This chain joins TRBV7-2 and TRBJ2-1; maybe TRBD1 (5 bases). Germline V CDR1 and CDR2: SGHTA, FQGNSA. This CDR3 spans 14 amino acids.

Comment on this clonotype: A single base separates this from a much larger clone, so it may be a read error. The chain links TRBV20-1 to TRBJ1-2; D is unresolved. This CDR3 has 14 amino acids. V dropped 4 bases and J dropped 1 base, with 13 bases sitting between them. Germline-derived CDR1 and CDR2 are DFQATT and SNEGSKA (reference sequence). The CDR3 loop reads CSATDDPYNYGYTF. For the CDR3, the DNA is TGCAGTGCTACAGACGATCCCTATAACTATGGCTACACCTTC.